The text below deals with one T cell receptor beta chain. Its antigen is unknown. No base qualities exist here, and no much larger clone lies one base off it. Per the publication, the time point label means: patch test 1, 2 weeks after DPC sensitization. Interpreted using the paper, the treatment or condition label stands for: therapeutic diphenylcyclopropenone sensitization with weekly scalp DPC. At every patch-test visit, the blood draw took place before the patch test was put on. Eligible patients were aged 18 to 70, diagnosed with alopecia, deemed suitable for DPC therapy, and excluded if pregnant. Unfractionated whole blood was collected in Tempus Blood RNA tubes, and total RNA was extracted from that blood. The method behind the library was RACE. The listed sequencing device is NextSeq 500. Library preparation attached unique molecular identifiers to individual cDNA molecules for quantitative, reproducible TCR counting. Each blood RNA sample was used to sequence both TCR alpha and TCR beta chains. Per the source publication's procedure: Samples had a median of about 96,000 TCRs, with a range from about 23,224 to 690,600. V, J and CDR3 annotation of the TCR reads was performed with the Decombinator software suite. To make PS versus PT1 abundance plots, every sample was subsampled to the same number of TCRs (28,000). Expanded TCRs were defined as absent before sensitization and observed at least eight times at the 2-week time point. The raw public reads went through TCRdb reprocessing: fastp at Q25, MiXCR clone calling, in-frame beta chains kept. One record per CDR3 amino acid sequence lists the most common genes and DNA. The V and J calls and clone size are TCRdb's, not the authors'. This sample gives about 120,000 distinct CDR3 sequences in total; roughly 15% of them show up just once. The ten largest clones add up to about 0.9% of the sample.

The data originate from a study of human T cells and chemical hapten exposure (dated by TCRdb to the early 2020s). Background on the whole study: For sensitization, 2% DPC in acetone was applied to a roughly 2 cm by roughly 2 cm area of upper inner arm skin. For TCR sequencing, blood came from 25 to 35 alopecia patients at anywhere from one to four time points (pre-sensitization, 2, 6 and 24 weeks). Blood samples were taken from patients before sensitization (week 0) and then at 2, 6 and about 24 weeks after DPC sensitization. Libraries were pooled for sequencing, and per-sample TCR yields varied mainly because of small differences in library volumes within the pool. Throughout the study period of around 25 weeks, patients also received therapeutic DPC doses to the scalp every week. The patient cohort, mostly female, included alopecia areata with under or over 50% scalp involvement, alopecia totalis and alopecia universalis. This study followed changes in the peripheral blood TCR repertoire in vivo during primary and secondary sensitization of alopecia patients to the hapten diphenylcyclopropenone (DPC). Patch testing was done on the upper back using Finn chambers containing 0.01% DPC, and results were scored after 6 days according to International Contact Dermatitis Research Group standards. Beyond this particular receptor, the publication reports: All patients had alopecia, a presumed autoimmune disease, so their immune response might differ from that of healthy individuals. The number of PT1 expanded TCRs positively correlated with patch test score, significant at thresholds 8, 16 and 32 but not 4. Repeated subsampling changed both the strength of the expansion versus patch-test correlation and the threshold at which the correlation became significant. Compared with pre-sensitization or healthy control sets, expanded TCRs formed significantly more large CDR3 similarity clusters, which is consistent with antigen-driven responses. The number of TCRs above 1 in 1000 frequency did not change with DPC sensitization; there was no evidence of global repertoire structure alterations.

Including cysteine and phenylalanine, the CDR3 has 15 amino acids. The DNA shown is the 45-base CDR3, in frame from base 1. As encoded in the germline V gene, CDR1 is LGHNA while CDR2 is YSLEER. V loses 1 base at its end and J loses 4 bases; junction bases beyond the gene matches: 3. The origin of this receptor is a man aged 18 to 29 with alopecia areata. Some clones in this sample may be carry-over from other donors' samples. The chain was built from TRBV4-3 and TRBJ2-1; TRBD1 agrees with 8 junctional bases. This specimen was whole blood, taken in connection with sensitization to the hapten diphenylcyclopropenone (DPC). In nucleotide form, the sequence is TGCGCCAGCAGCCAAGGTACAGGGGGGTACAATGAGCAGTTCTTC. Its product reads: CASSQGTGGYNEQFF.